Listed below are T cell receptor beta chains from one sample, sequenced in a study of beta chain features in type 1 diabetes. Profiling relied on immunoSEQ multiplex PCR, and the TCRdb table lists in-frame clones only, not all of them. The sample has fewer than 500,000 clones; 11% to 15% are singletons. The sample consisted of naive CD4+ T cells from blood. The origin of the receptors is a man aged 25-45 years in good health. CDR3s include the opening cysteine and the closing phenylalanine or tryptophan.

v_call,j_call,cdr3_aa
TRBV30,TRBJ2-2,CAWSRQRNTGELFF
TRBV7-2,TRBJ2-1,CASSPYEGGTYNEQFF
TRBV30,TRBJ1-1,CAWSATATEAFF
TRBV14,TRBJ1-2,CASSQERVPGGYTF
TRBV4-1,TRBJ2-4,CASSQGDRGKNIQYF
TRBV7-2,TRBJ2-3,CASSPRPLAGVPDTQYF
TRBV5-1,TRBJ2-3,CASSSRQGRTQYF
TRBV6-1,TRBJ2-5,CASSGTGRRTQYF
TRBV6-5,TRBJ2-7,CASSRQEYHEQYF
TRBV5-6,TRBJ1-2,CASSFGGGNYGYTF
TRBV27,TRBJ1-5,CASRPGGQRNQPQHF
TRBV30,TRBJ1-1,CAWSPWDTEAFF
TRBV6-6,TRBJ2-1,CASSYSREGEQFF
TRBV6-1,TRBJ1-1,CASLRNTEAFF
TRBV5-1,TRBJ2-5,CASSRDGTQETQYF
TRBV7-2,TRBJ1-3,CASSLTGAGGNTIYF
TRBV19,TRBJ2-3,CASSIMQGITDTQYF
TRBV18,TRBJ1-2,CASSPGDGGYTF
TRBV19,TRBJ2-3,CASSRADTQYF
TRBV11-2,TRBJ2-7,CASSIQGFGQYF
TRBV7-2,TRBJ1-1,CASSLARGGIASTEAFF
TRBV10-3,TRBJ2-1,CAISGTLKNSYNEQFF
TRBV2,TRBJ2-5,CASSEGGLAGKETQYF
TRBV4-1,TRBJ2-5,CASSQAGLQETQYF
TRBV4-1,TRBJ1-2,CASSHPDRNYGYTF
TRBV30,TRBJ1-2,CAWSVRRTGNYGYTF
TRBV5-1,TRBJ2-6,CASSPSRAGANVLTF
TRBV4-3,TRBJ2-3,CASRLAGADTQYF
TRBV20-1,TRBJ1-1,CSASRTEEAFF
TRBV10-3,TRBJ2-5,CAISGGLMRLQETQYF
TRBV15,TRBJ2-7,CATSRDLIYEQYF
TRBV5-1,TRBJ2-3,CASSLLSLAGPNTDTQYF
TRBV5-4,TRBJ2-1,CASSVELAIRRASYNEQFF
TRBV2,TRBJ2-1,CASSPSGSGEQFF
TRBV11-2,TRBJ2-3,CASGTDTQYF
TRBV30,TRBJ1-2,CAWSVRRGGIYGYTF
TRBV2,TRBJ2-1,CASKAWTSVNEQFF